What follows describes a single T cell receptor (beta chain). This record belongs to a study of blood T cells in healthy people across ages. This CDR3 has 11 residues. Per the germline V gene, CDR1 is MNHNS and CDR2 is SASEGT. The V and J ends lost 2 bases and 6 bases respectively, with 5 bases between them. A sample-barcoded 5' primer and a J-beta primer mix were used in a second PCR of about 7 to 11 cycles. TCRdb called the 5' RACE reads again in MiXCR, with one record for every CDR3 protein. The sample has almost 550,000 distinct CDR3 sequences, around 24% seen once. The sample also formed part of further work on T cells of mothers and their children. That investigation notes: Sample barcodes plus 2-4 random nucleotides came from the M1S primer.

The chain joins TRBV6-1 to TRBJ2-7; the D is unclear. The sequenced material came from blood. This sequence was found in a boy younger than 18 in good health. Here the CDR3 reads CASSERGEQYF. CDR3 nucleotide sequence: TGTGCCAGCAGTGAACGCGGCGAGCAGTACTTC.